This passage covers 20 T cell receptor beta chains from one sample sequenced in a study of graft-versus-host responses after intestinal transplantation. The protocol was immunoSEQ multiplex PCR, while the TCRdb copy is restricted to in-frame clones and leaves out a portion. The profile covers around 90,000 clones, with approximately 95% appearing a single time and around 0.49% taken by the ten largest. No antigen has been assigned to these receptors. The material was unstimulated CD8+ T cells sorted from spleen or lymph node cells, obtained before intestinal transplant. The receptors here all came from a human donor who received an intestinal transplant.

The J gene is TRBJ1-2, the V gene TRBV5-6; 9 bases are a match to TRBD1. This CDR3 contains 15 residues. In germline, CDR1 is SGHDT, CDR2 YYEEEE. V was clipped by 0 bases and J by 6 bases; unmatched bases: 6. The CDR3 loop is CASSLAGDRVDGYTF. CDR3 in DNA: TGTGCCAGCAGCTTGGCCGGGGACAGGGTTGATGGCTACACCTTC.

The gene calls are TRBV30 and TRBJ2-7; possibly TRBD1 for D (5 bases). Deletions cut 6 bases from V and 1 base from J, with 13 bases between. This CDR3 contains 13 residues. Germline CDR1 and CDR2: GTSNPN and SVGIG (reference sequence). Here the CDR3 DNA reads TGTGCCTGCCAACGACAGCAGTCCTACGAGCAGTACTTC. Protein: CACQRQQSYEQYF.

This chain joins TRBV30 and TRBJ2-7, with 10 bases fitting TRBD2. The CDR3 is 15 residues long. CDR1 GTSNPN and CDR2 SVGIG come from the germline V gene (reference sequence). The V segment lost 0 bases and the J segment 2 bases; nucleotides outside the gene matches: 4. The CDR3 DNA follows: TGTGCCTGGAGTGTAGGAGCGGGAGGGGCCTACGAGCAGTACTTC. This sequence encodes CAWSVGAGGAYEQYF.

The rearrangement links TRBV21-1 to TRBJ2-3; the table's TRBD2 call for D was not verified on the DNA. TRBV21-1 is labeled a pseudogene. CDR3 length: 13 amino acids. DNA for the CDR3: TGTGCCAGCAGCGCCCGGAGCACAGATACGCAGTATTTT. Its protein product is CASSARSTDTQYF.

The V call is TRBV19, the J call TRBJ2-1; the D gene is possibly TRBD2 (7 bases). The CDR3 totals 13 residues. Germline lookup yields CDR1 LNHDA and CDR2 SQIVND (reference sequence). Trimming pared 5 bases from V and 5 bases from J, leaving 10 bases between. This chain's CDR3 is CASSFGGHNEQFF. DNA for the CDR3: TGTGCCAGTAGTTTCGGGGGGCACAATGAGCAGTTCTTC.

This clone appeared a single time. V and J are TRBV5-6 and TRBJ2-1; 7 bases align to TRBD2. The V and J ends lost 1 base and 9 bases, in that order; junction bases with no gene match: 10. Germline V gives CDR1 SGHDT, CDR2 YYEEEE. This CDR3 comprises 15 residues. CDR3 residues: CASSLFSAGVTEQFF. The CDR3 DNA follows: TGTGCCAGCAGCTTGTTTTCGGCGGGAGTAACTGAGCAGTTCTTC.

This chain connects TRBV11-2 to TRBJ2-7; 8 nucleotides match TRBD2. The junction had 9 bases not matched to a gene; V was cut back by 0 bases and J by 5 bases. This CDR3 is built from 16 residues. Germline V lookup: CDR1 SGHAT, CDR2 FQNNGV. The CDR3 loop reads CASSLDSAGGNHEQYF. CDR3 nucleotide sequence: TGTGCCAGCAGCTTAGATTCGGCGGGGGGCAACCACGAGCAGTACTTC.

The CDR3 loop reads CASSLGAGWDTQYF. The CDR3 DNA sequence: TGTGCCAGCAGCTTGGGGGCCGGGTGGGATACGCAGTATTTT. The V call is TRBV13, the J call TRBJ2-3; tentatively, D is TRBD1 (6 bases). This CDR3 is 14 amino acids long. The V and J ends lost 3 bases and 6 bases respectively, with 13 bases between them. Germline values: CDR1 PRHDT, CDR2 FYEKMQ (reference sequence).

This sequence joins TRBV5-1 and TRBJ2-5; TRBD2 is a possible D gene (6 bases). This CDR3 contains 15 residues. Trimming stripped 4 bases from V and 1 base from J, with 14 bases between. The V gene's germline CDR1 is SGHRS and CDR2 YFSETQ. Here the CDR3 reads CASSPTPSAQETQYF. The DNA for the CDR3 is TGCGCCAGCAGCCCTACACCTAGCGCCCAAGAGACCCAGTACTTC.

This chain joins TRBV27 and TRBJ2-1; TRBD2 might be the D (6 bases). The V end was cut by 2 bases, the J end by 1 base, with 9 bases between. The CDR3 sequence is 15 residues long. Germline V CDR1 and CDR2: MNHEY, SMNVEV (reference sequence). The CDR3 nucleotides read TGTGCCAGCAGTTTAGCCGGACTATCCTACAATGAGCAGTTCTTC. It translates to CASSLAGLSYNEQFF.

The chain uses TRBV7-8 and TRBJ2-7, with D tentatively TRBD2 (6 bases). From germline, CDR1 is SGHVS and CDR2 FQNEAQ. The ends were cut back, 5 bases at V and 3 bases at J, with 20 bases in the middle. The CDR3 is 16 amino acids. The CDR3 coding sequence is TGTGCCAGCAGCCCCACGGAAAGTGCGGGAAACTACGAGCAGTACTTC. It codes for CASSPTESAGNYEQYF.

The chain joins TRBV4-1 to TRBJ2-2; no clear D. This CDR3 has 13 residues. CDR1 and CDR2 from the germline V gene are MGHRA and YSYEKL. The V end was cut by 8 bases, the J end by 1 base, with 8 bases between. As DNA, the CDR3 is TGCGCCAGCGGCCCGAGGAACACCGGGGAGCTGTTTTTT. It is translated as CASGPRNTGELFF.

The chain combines TRBV27 with TRBJ1-1; the D is unclear. Germline-derived CDR1 and CDR2 are MNHEY and SMNVEV (reference sequence). The V end was cut by 0 bases, the J end by 2 bases, with 4 bases between. CDR3 length: 13 amino acids. The DNA of the CDR3 is TGTGCCAGCAGTTTATCCGTAAACACTGAAGCTTTCTTT. Translating gives CASSLSVNTEAFF.

This clone was counted between two and nine times. The chain recombines TRBV13 with TRBJ1-3, with 7 nucleotides matching TRBD1. Trimming at V came to 9 bases and at J to 3 bases, leaving 20 bases not matched to a gene. The germline gives CDR1 PRHDT, CDR2 FYEKMQ (reference sequence). The CDR3 length is 18 residues. The CDR3 region has the DNA TGTGCCAGGTGGCGAGGGACAGCAACCTTTCCGAGTGGAAACACCATATATTTT. The encoded protein is CARWRGTATFPSGNTIYF.

The CDR3 bases are TGTGCCAGCAGTACATGGGACAGTCTACGTTCCTACGAGCAGTACTTC. Its protein is CASSTWDSLRSYEQYF. The chain recombines TRBV27 with TRBJ2-7; 7 bases are a match to TRBD1. Per germline, CDR1 MNHEY and CDR2 SMNVEV (reference sequence). The CDR3 consists of 16 residues. V trimming: 5 bases; J trimming: 1 base; junction bases outside the gene matches: 11.

This clone came up once. The chain is built from TRBV27 and TRBJ2-7, with 11 bases matching TRBD2. The V gene's germline CDR1 is MNHEY and CDR2 SMNVEV (reference sequence). CDR3 size: 14 residues. With V trimmed by 5 bases and J by 2 bases, 2 bases remained unmatched. This CDR3 is CASSPLAGAYEQYF. In DNA form, the CDR3 reads TGTGCCAGCAGTCCACTAGCGGGAGCCTACGAGCAGTACTTC.

The rearrangement uses TRBV30 and TRBJ2-7, with 9 bases matching TRBD1. V gave up 3 bases and J gave up 7 bases; unmatched junction bases: 10. Germline assignment: CDR1 GTSNPN and CDR2 SVGIG (reference sequence). CDR3 size: 14 residues. The CDR3 region has the DNA TGTGCCTGGAGGAAGGGGACAGGGACAGGGGAGCAGTACTTC. Translation: CAWRKGTGTGEQYF.

The V gene is TRBV7-9, the J gene TRBJ1-1, with 11 bases identical to TRBD1. The CDR3 is 13 residues long. Germline V CDR1 and CDR2: SEHNR, FQNEAQ (reference sequence). Trimming cost V 6 bases and J 5 bases; bases outside gene matches: 2. The CDR3 is CASRGQGETEAFF. CDR3 bases: TGTGCCAGCAGGGGACAGGGGGAGACTGAAGCTTTCTTT.

V is TRBV18 and J is TRBJ1-4, with D maybe TRBD1 (6 bases). The ends were cut back, 2 bases at V and 5 bases at J, with 15 bases in the middle. The length of the CDR3 is 16 residues. CDR1 is KGHSH and CDR2 is LQKENI in the germline V gene. The CDR3 DNA follows: TGTGCCAGCTCACCAAGTGGGGGCATGGGGAATGAAAAACTGTTTTTT. It encodes CASSPSGGMGNEKLFF. The variable domain in full, with the rest retrieved from reference TRBV18 and TRBJ1-4, is NAGVMQNPRHLVRRRGQEARLRCSPMKGHSHVYWYRQLPEEGLKFMVYLQKENIIDESGMPKERFSAEFPKEGPSILRIQQVVRGDSAAYFCASSPSGGMGNEKLFFGSGTQLSVL.

The gene calls are TRBV13 and TRBJ2-3, with a tentative D call TRBD2 (6 bases). This CDR3 contains 16 residues. V lost 5 bases and J lost 4, with 19 bases in between. Germline V gene data show CDR1 as PRHDT and CDR2 as FYEKMQ (reference sequence). CDR3 coding DNA: TGTGCCAGCAGCACCCGCTCGGACTACATTGCAGATACGCAGTATTTT. Protein: CASSTRSDYIADTQYF.